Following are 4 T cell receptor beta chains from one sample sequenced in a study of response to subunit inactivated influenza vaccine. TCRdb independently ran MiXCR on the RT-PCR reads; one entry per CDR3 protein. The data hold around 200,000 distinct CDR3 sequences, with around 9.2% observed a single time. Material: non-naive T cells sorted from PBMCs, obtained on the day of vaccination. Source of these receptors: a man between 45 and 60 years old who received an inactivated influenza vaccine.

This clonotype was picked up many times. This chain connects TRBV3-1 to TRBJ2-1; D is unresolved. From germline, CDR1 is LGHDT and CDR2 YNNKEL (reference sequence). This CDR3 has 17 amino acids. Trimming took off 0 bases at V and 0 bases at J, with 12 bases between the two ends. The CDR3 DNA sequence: TGTGCCAGCAGCCAAGATGAGGAGCCAGGCTCCTACAATGAGCAGTTCTTC. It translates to CASSQDEEPGSYNEQFF.

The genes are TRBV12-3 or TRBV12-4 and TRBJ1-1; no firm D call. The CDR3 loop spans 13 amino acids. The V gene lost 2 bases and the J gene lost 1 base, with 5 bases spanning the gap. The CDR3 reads CASSLSRNTEAFF. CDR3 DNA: TGTGCCAGCAGTTTAAGCAGGAACACTGAAGCTTTCTTT.

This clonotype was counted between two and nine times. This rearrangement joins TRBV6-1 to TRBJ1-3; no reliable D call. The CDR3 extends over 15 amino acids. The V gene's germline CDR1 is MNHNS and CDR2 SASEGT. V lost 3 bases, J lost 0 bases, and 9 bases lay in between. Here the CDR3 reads CASSEVQSSGNTIYF. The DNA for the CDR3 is TGTGCCAGCAGTGAGGTCCAGAGCTCTGGAAACACCATATATTTT.

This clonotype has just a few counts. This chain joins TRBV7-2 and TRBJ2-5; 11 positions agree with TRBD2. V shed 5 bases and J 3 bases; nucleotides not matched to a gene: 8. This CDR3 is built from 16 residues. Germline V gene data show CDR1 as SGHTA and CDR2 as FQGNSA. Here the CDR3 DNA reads TGTGCCAGCAGCCTTCGTAGCGGGAGGGCCGAAGAGACCCAGTACTTC. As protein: CASSLRSGRAEETQYF. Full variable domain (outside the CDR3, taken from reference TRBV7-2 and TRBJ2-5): GAGVSQSPSNKVTEKGKDVELRCDPISGHTALYWYRQSLGQGLEFLIYFQGNSAPDKSGLPSDRFSAERTGGSVSTLTIQRTQQEDSAVYLCASSLRSGRAEETQYFGPGTRLLVL.